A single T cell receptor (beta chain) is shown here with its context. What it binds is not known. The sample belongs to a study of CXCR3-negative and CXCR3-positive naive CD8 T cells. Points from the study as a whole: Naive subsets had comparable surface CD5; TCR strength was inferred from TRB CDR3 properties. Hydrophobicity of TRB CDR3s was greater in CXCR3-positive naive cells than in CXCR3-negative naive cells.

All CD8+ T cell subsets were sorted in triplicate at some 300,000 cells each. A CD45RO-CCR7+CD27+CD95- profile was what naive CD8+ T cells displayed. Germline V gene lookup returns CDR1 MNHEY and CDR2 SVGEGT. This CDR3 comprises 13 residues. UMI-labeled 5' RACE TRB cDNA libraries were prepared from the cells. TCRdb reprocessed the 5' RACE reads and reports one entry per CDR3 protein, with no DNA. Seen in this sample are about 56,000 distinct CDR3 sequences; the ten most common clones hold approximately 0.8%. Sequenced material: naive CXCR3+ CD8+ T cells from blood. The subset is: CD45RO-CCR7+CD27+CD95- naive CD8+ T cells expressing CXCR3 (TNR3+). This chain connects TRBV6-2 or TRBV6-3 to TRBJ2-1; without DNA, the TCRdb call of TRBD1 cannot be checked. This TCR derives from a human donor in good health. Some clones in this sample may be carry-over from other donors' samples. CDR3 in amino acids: CASSWDTYNEQFF.